Shown below are 9 T cell receptor beta chains from a single sample sequenced in a study of blood T cells in healthy people across ages (dated by TCRdb to about 2015). The library was obtained by 5' RACE. These reads were obtained on an Illumina HiSeq 2500. A second roughly 7 to 12 cycle PCR used a sample-barcoded 5' primer and a J-beta primer mix. TCRdb itself trimmed the public reads at Q25 with fastp, ran MiXCR and retained productive beta chains. CDR3 protein duplicates are merged, each entry listing the most common genes and DNA. The sample includes around 1,700,000 distinct CDR3 sequences, with roughly 27% observed a single time. The top ten hold roughly 8.2% of the sample. Sequencing was done on a sample of blood. The source is a woman under 40 in good health.

Comments on this clonotype: The final CDR3 position lacks the conserved phenylalanine or tryptophan, pointing to a likely read error. This chain uses TRBV4-3 with TRBJ2-3, with TRBD2 identical over 9 bases. Germline V CDR1 and CDR2: LGHNA, YSLEER. The length of the CDR3 is 14 residues. This chain's CDR3 is CASRQEREADTQYV. The CDR3 DNA reads as TGCGCCAGCAGGCAAGAGCGGGAGGCAGATACGCAGTATGTT.

V usage is TRBV7-9 and J usage is TRBJ2-1, with TRBD1 identical over 10 bases. Germline CDR1 reads SEHNR; CDR2 reads FQNEAQ (reference sequence). This CDR3 has 15 amino acids. V lost 5 bases and J lost 9; bases outside the gene matches: 10. The CDR3 DNA reads as TGTGCCAGCAGCCTAGGGACAGGGGTTTCCGGTGAGCAGTTCTTC. Encoded protein: CASSLGTGVSGEQFF.

The chain recombines TRBV6-6 with TRBJ1-5, with a tentative D call TRBD1 (6 bases). The germline V gene has CDR1 MNHNY and CDR2 SVGAGI (reference sequence). CDR3 length: 15 residues. Trimming left V 7 bases short and J 0 bases short, with 13 bases between. The CDR3 reads CASNPRGGSNQPQHF. The CDR3 DNA reads as TGTGCCAGCAACCCGAGGGGGGGTAGCAATCAGCCCCAGCATTTT.

The J gene is TRBJ2-1, the V gene TRBV2, with 11 bases that match TRBD2. Germline loops: CDR1 SNHLY, CDR2 FYNNEI. The CDR3 runs 17 residues. After removal of 9 bases from V and 0 bases from J, the junction contained 10 bases not matched to a gene. As DNA, the CDR3 is TGTGCCAGTCTGGGACTAGCGGCGGGGAGCTCCTACAATGAGCAGTTCTTC. Encoded protein: CASLGLAAGSSYNEQFF.

This clonotype has only a few counts. The chain uses TRBV6-1 and TRBJ2-2; D call uncertain. V lost 6 bases and J 8 bases, leaving 19 bases between the germline ends. The CDR3 loop spans 15 amino acids. From germline, CDR1 is MNHNS and CDR2 SASEGT. The CDR3 loop is CASRDHLTMLGELFF. In DNA form, the CDR3 reads TGTGCCAGCAGGGACCATCTTACCATGCTAGGGGAGCTGTTTTTT.

V and J are TRBV28 and TRBJ2-1; TRBD2 matches at 9 bases. This CDR3 is built from 16 residues. J gave up 6 bases and V 4 bases, and 10 bases lay outside the gene matches. Germline V lookup: CDR1 MDHEN, CDR2 SYDVKM. The CDR3, as DNA: TGTGCCAGCAGTTCCGCTTCAGCGGGGGGTTGCAATGAGCAGTTCTTC. Protein: CASSSASAGGCNEQFF.

The chain is built from TRBV19 and TRBJ2-2; possible D gene TRBD2, 5 bases. V lost 9 bases, J lost 0 bases, and 11 bases lay in between. Germline lookup yields CDR1 LNHDA and CDR2 SQIVND (reference sequence). The CDR3 covers 14 residues. CDR3 region: CASRRMTNTGELFF. DNA for the CDR3: TGTGCCAGCAGGAGGATGACGAACACCGGGGAGCTGTTTTTT.

Only a few counts were recorded for this clonotype. The gene calls are TRBV2 and TRBJ1-1, with TRBD1 matching over 10 bases. Germline-derived CDR1 and CDR2 are SNHLY and FYNNEI. The junction had 5 bases not matched to a gene; V was cut back by 6 bases and J by 4 bases. This CDR3 region has 14 residues. The CDR3 region has the DNA TGTGCCAGCAGAGGGACAGGGGTTGGCACTGAAGCTTTCTTT. Its translation is CASRGTGVGTEAFF.

Many counts were recorded for this clonotype. CDR3 amino acids: CSATRTEYYEQYF. In DNA form, the CDR3 reads TGCAGTGCTACTCGGACGGAGTACTACGAGCAGTACTTC. V and J are TRBV20-1 and TRBJ2-7; D unclear. Germline values: CDR1 DFQATT, CDR2 SNEGSKA (reference sequence). V dropped 4 bases and J dropped 3 bases, with 13 bases sitting between them. The CDR3 runs to 13 residues.